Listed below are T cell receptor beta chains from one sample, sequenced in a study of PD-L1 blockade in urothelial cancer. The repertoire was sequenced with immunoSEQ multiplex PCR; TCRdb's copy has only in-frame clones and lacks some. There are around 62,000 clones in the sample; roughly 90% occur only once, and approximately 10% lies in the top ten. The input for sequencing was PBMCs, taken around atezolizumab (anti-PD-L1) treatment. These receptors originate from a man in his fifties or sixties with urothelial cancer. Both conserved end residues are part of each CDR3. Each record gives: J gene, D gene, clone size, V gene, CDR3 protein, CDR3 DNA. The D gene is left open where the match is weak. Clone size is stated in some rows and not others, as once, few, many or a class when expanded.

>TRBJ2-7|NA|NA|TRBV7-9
CASSSRQATSYEQYF
TGTGCCAGCAGCTCCCGACAGGCAACATCCTACGAGCAGTACTTC
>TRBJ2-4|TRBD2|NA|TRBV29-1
CSTRRVRSPGTSGRAQYF
TGCAGCACCCGGAGAGTTCGGAGTCCCGGGACTAGCGGGAGGGCTCAGTACTTC
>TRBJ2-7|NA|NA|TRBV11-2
CASSSFYEQYF
TGTGCCAGCAGCTCTTTCTACGAGCAGTACTTC
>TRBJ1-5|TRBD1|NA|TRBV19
CASSRTGGNQPQHF
TGTGCCAGTAGCCGGACAGGGGGCAATCAGCCCCAGCATTTT
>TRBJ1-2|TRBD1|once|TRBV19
CASSRSGGESGYTF
TGTGCCAGTAGTCGGTCAGGGGGAGAGAGTGGCTACACCTTC
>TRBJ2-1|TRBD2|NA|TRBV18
CASSPGAGGENEQFF
TGTGCCAGCTCACCAGGGGCGGGGGGAGAAAATGAGCAGTTCTTC
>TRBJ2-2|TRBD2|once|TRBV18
CASSEAGRSTGELFF
TGTGCCAGCTCAGAAGCGGGAAGGAGCACCGGGGAGCTGTTTTTT
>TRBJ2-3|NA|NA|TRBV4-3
CASSRSSLSADTQYF
TGCGCCAGCAGCAGATCTAGCCTCTCCGCAGATACGCAGTATTTT
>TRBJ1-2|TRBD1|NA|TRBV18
CASSPGRDRNYGYTF
TGTGCCAGCTCACCGGGCCGGGACAGGAACTATGGCTACACCTTC
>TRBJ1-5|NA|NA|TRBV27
CASSLRRGLSGNQPQHF
TGTGCCAGCAGTCTGCGCAGGGGCCTTTCGGGCAATCAGCCCCAGCATTTT
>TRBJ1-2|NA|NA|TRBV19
CASSTIQGVDYGYTF
TGTGCCAGTAGTACTATCCAAGGGGTCGACTATGGCTACACCTTC
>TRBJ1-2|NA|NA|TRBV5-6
CASSPPGGNYGYTF
TGTGCCAGCAGTCCCCCGGGGGGCAACTATGGCTACACCTTC
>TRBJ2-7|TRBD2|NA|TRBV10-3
CAITPREGLYEQYF
TGTGCCATCACGCCGAGGGAGGGCCTCTACGAGCAGTACTTC
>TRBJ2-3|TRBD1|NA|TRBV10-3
CAISESGTGLADTQYF
TGTGCCATCAGTGAGTCAGGGACAGGTTTGGCAGATACGCAGTATTTT
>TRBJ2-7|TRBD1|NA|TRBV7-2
CASSLDRFYEQYF
TGTGCCAGCAGCCTGGACAGGTTTTACGAGCAGTACTTC
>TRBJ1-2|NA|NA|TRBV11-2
CASSKDKGIGYTF
TGTGCCAGCAGCAAGGACAAGGGCATAGGCTACACCTTC
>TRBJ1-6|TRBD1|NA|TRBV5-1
CASSLGGTGGNSPLHF
TGCGCCAGCAGCTTGGGGGGGACAGGGGGCAATTCACCCCTCCACTTT
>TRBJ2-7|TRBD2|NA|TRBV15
CATSRDRYSGTKSSYEQYF
TGTGCCACCAGCAGAGATAGATACTCCGGGACTAAGAGTTCCTACGAGCAGTACTTC
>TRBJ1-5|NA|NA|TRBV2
CASKFAGEGQPQHF
TGTGCCAGCAAGTTCGCGGGGGAAGGACAGCCCCAGCATTTT
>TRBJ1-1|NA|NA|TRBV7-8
CASSLRTVKNTEAFF
TGTGCCAGCAGCTTAAGGACAGTAAAGAACACTGAAGCTTTCTTT
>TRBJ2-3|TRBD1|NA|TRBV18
CASSLGQGPDTQYF
TGTGCCAGCTCCCTAGGACAGGGACCAGATACGCAGTATTTT
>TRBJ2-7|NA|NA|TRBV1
CTSSQPSLAVVPYEQYF
TGCACCAGCAGCCAACCTTCCTTAGCAGTAGTTCCCTACGAGCAGTACTTC
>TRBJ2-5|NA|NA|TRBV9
CASSANTRRKETQYF
TGTGCCAGCAGCGCCAATACCCGGAGGAAAGAGACCCAGTACTTC
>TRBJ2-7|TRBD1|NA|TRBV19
CASSMGTGGFYEQYF
TGTGCCAGTAGTATGGGGACAGGGGGCTTCTACGAGCAGTACTTC
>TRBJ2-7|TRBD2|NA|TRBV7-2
CASSPYAVAGGPHEQYF
TGTGCCAGCAGCCCTTACGCCGTGGCGGGAGGGCCCCACGAGCAGTACTTC
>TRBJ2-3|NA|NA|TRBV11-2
CASSELGLILRDTQYF
TGTGCCAGCAGCGAATTAGGACTAATTCTTCGAGATACGCAGTATTTT
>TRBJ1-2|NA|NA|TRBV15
CATSRTTRAINYGYTF
TGTGCCACCAGCAGGACGACACGAGCCATTAACTATGGCTACACCTTC
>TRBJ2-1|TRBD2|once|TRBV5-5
CASSFSTAGGDEQFF
TGTGCCAGCAGCTTCTCGACAGCGGGAGGGGATGAGCAGTTCTTC
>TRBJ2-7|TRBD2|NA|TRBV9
CASSASRVAGGHEQYF
TGTGCCAGCAGCGCCTCTAGGGTCGCGGGAGGGCATGAGCAGTACTTC
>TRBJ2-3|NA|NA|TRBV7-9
CASSSRAEDTQYF
TGTGCCAGCAGCTCGCGCGCGGAGGATACGCAGTATTTT
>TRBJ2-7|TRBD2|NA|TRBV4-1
CASSPTGGLREQYF
TGCGCCAGCAGCCCAACGGGGGGTCTTCGCGAGCAGTACTTC
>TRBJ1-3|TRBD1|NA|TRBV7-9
CASSPDRVKGTIYF
TGTGCCAGCAGCCCGGACAGGGTTAAGGGCACCATATATTTT
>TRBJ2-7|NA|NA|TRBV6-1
CASSKTVPYEQYF
TGTGCCAGCAGTAAGACAGTTCCCTACGAGCAGTACTTC
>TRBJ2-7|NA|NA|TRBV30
CAWNRGISYEQYF
TGTGCCTGGAATAGGGGAATCTCCTACGAGCAGTACTTC
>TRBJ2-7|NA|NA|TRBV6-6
CASEPGLGNYEQYF
TGTGCCAGCGAACCGGGACTTGGGAATTACGAGCAGTACTTC
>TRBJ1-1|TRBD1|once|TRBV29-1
CSGGQGSTEAFF
TGCAGCGGAGGACAGGGAAGCACTGAAGCTTTCTTT
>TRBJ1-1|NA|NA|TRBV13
CASSNMRTEAFF
TGTGCCAGCAGCAACATGAGGACTGAAGCTTTCTTT
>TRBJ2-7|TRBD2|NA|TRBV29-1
CSVAQREDYYEQYF
TGCAGCGTTGCCCAGCGGGAGGATTACTACGAGCAGTACTTC
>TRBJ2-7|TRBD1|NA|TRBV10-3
CAISESRDRGLDF
TGTGCCATCAGTGAGTCGAGGGACAGGGGGCTGGACTTC
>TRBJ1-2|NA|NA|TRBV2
CASSDPGRAYGYTF
TGTGCCAGCAGCGACCCGGGAAGGGCCTATGGCTACACCTTC
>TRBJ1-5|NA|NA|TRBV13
CASSLVRHQPQHF
TGTGCCAGCAGCTTGGTCAGGCATCAGCCCCAGCATTTT
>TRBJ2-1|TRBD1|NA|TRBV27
CASSLFSSGGLNEQFF
TGTGCCAGCAGTTTATTCTCATCAGGGGGATTGAATGAGCAGTTCTTC
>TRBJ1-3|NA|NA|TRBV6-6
CASSYVGNTIYF
TGTGCCAGCAGTTACGTAGGAAACACCATATATTTT
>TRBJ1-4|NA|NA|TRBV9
CASSTPGTNEKLFF
TGTGCCAGCAGCACCCCCGGGACTAATGAAAAACTGTTTTTT
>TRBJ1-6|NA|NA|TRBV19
CASNGGQGRTYNSPLHF
TGTGCCAGTAACGGAGGGCAGGGCCGCACTTATAATTCACCCCTCCACTTT
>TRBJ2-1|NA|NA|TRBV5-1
CASSLEGGVDNEQFF
TGCGCCAGCAGCTTGGAAGGAGGGGTAGACAATGAGCAGTTCTTC
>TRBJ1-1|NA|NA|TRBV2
CASREGRRNTEAFF
TGTGCCAGCAGGGAGGGGCGTCGGAACACTGAAGCTTTCTTT
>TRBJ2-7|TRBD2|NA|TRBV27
CASSNGLVSYEQYF
TGTGCCAGCAGCAATGGACTAGTCAGTTACGAGCAGTACTTC